This paragraph covers one T cell receptor beta chain sequence. No cognate antigen has been identified for it. No much larger clonotype is one base removed from it; base qualities were not supplied. Instrument on record: Illumina HiSeq 2000. TCR beta chain libraries were generated by multiplex PCR amplification. The amplified TCR beta chain products were analyzed by high-throughput sequencing. The public reads were reprocessed in TCRdb via fastp at Q25 and MiXCR, keeping in-frame beta chains. Each record represents a unique CDR3 protein, reported with the most common genes and DNA among its rows. This sample lists over 60,000 distinct CDR3 sequences; approximately 54% were detected once. Approximately 18% of the sample is taken by the ten largest. These data are taken from a study of breast tumors, draining lymph nodes, adjacent tissues (dated by TCRdb to 2015 to 2016). About the full investigation: TCR beta repertoires were compared across tumor, adjacent nontumor tissue and axillary lymph nodes obtained from breast cancer patients. The study aimed to assess the relationships and possible T-cell exchange between tumor, surrounding tissue and draining lymph node repertoires in human breast cancer.

Relative to germline, V is 5 bases shorter and J is 2 bases shorter, with 9 bases between their ends. The CDR3 numbers 13 residues from cysteine through phenylalanine. The sequence is cut down to CDR3 DNA, 39 bases in frame from base 1. The germline V gene (reference sequence) provides CDR1 SGHKS and CDR2 YYEKEE. The paper as a whole reports these results and caveats: The conclusion that tumor T cells originate in lymph nodes was presented as consistent with a hypothesis rather than as directly demonstrated. The data were judged consistent with most tumor T cells deriving from the lymph node and then expanding within tumor tissue. In luminal-like breast cancer, tumor and nontumor tissue repertoires resembled each other significantly more than in basal-like breast cancer. Tumor T-cell repertoires showed less diversity than lymph node repertoires and more diversity than nontumor tissue repertoires, and tumor T-cell repertoires showed preferential V and J gene usage.

This chain is built from TRBV5-5 and TRBJ2-3; perhaps TRBD2 is the D gene, with 6 bases matching. Sample: breast tumor tissue. The sequence was obtained from a female donor with breast cancer. Some clones in this sample may be carry-over from other donors' samples. The CDR3 reads CASSRGTTDTQYF. The nucleotide sequence is given as TGTGCCAGCAGTCGCGGGACCACAGATACGCAGTATTTT.